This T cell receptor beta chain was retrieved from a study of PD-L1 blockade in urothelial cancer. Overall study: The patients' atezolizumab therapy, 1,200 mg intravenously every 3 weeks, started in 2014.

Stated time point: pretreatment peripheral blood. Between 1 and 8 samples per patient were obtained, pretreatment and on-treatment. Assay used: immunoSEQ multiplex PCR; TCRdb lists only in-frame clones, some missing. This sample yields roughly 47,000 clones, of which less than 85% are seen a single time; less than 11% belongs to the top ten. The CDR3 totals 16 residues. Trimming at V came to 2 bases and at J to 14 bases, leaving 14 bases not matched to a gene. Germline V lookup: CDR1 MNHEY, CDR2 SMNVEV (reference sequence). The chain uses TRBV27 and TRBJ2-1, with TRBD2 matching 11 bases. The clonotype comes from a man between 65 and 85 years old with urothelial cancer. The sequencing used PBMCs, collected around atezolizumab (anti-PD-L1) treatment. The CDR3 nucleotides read TGTGCCAGCAGTTTACCAGGACTAGCGGGCCAAAAGGGGGAGTTCTTC. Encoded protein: CASSLPGLAGQKGEFF.